The present T cell receptor (beta chain) was sequenced within a study of T-cell reconstitution after alpha-beta-depleted transplantation in children. Findings and caveats of the study: Surviving recipient cells, namely T cells and thymic progenitors, were the source of high day-60 TCRbeta diversity in some patients. About two months after transplant, alpha-beta T cells reportedly came from several hundred expanded graft clones. Newly generated T cells supplied most T-cell counts and diversity one year post-transplant.

A library of TCRbeta sequences, prepared with unique molecular identifiers, was generated. MiXCR was run by TCRdb on the PCR reads, yielding one entry per CDR3 protein. The sample holds some 350,000 distinct CDR3 sequences, roughly 15% seen once. Trimming cost V 6 bases and J 7 bases; bases outside gene matches: 10. The CDR3 has 14 residues. This clonotype was detected many times. As yet, its antigen is unknown. The source was PBMCs, mostly from graft donor cells, collected 360 days after TCRalphabeta/CD19-depleted stem cell transplant. The J gene is TRBJ2-5, the V gene TRBV12-3 or TRBV12-4; TRBD1 matches 8 bases. This receptor was obtained from a male patient between 2 and 10 years old who had a stem cell transplant for acute lymphoblastic leukemia, so the T cells may come from the graft donor. This chain's CDR3 is CASSPTGGSGTQYF. The DNA of the CDR3 is TGTGCCAGCAGCCCCACAGGGGGTTCGGGGACCCAGTACTTC.